A selection of T cell receptor beta chains follows, all from one sample in a study of T cell changes during pregnancy in multiple sclerosis. Profiled with immunoSEQ multiplex PCR; TCRdb holds only in-frame clones, not every one. The table shows 58,000 or so clones, with roughly 90% occurring only once. The material was peripheral blood, obtained in the first trimester of pregnancy. The source of these receptors is a female donor with multiple sclerosis, enrolled in a pregnancy study. Each CDR3 is given with its conserved first and last residue.

CDR3	V	J
CASSLSLGQGTGEQYF	TRBV5-5	TRBJ2-7
CASSLLLAAAPPSNEQFF	TRBV5-6	TRBJ2-1
CASGFGGAGTGHEQFF	TRBV7-2	TRBJ2-1
CASSYTGVGVGTQYF	TRBV28	TRBJ2-3
CASSFTGQADTQYF	TRBV5-1	TRBJ2-3
CSVERSGRNTEAFF	TRBV29-1	TRBJ1-1
CASSAGTSGGSTDTQYF	TRBV27	TRBJ2-3
CASSKARGDQPQHF	TRBV28	TRBJ1-5
CASSYDSGLRGELFF	TRBV2	TRBJ2-2
CASNLAGGPETQYF	TRBV6-6	TRBJ2-5
CASSFPGGSTDTQYF	TRBV5-8	TRBJ2-3
CASSQSWEGTHEQYF	TRBV4-2	TRBJ2-7
CASSIRRWPGGAGEQYF	TRBV19	TRBJ2-7
CASSLEEVNTEAFF	TRBV11-3	TRBJ1-1